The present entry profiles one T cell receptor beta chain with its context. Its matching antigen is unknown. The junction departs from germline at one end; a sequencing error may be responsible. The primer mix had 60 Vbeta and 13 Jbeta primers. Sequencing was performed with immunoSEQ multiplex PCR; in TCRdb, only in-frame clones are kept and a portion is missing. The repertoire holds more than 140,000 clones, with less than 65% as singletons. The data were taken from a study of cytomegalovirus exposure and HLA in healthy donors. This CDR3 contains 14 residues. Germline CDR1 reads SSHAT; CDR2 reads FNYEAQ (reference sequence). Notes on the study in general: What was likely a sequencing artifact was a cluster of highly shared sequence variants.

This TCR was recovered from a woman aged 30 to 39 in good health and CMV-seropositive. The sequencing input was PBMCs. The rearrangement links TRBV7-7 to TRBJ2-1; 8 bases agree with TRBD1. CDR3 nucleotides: TGTGCTAGCAGCGTATCAGGACAGGGAAATGAGCAGTTCTTC. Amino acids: CASSVSGQGNEQFF.